The 22 T cell receptor beta chains presented below share a single source sample, sequenced in a study of T cells in localized non-small cell lung cancer. TCRdb's table, derived via immunoSEQ multiplex PCR, lists solely in-frame clones and lacks some. The sample contains roughly 1,300 clones, approximately 25% of which appear only once. The input for sequencing was lung tumor tissue, taken before any cancer treatment. Every receptor here comes from a male donor at least 60 years old with stage I squamous cell lung carcinoma.

The CDR3 nucleotides read TGTGCCTGGAATGAAGGGGAAAATCAGCCCCAGCATTTT. This gives the protein CAWNEGENQPQHF. This chain uses TRBV30 with TRBJ1-5, with D maybe TRBD1 (5 bases). Germline V CDR1 and CDR2: GTSNPN, SVGIG (reference sequence). V was shortened by 4 bases and J by 4 bases, with 11 bases between the two germline ends. This CDR3 has 13 residues.

The chain joins TRBV19 to TRBJ2-2; TRBD1 is a possible D gene (5 bases). CDR1 and CDR2 from the germline V gene are LNHDA and SQIVND (reference sequence). The CDR3 is 15 residues long. Trimming pared 7 bases from V and 0 bases from J, leaving 12 bases between. The CDR3 here is CASNGRASNTGELFF. CDR3 coding DNA: TGTGCCAGTAACGGCAGGGCTTCGAACACCGGGGAGCTGTTTTTT.

This clone counts as medium-sized. The J gene is TRBJ2-2, the V gene TRBV11-3; 7 positions agree with TRBD1. The CDR3 is 15 amino acids. Germline V CDR1 and CDR2: SGHNT, YENEEA. Losses at the gene ends were 5 bases for V and 4 bases for J; bases not matched to a gene: 7. The CDR3: CASSRTGFSTGELFF. The CDR3 DNA follows: TGTGCCAGCAGCCGGACAGGTTTTTCCACCGGGGAGCTGTTTTTT.

The gene calls are TRBV25-1 and TRBJ2-5, with D possibly being TRBD2 (5 bases). V lost 0 bases and J 5 bases, leaving 13 bases between the germline ends. This CDR3 has 15 residues. Germline CDR1 and CDR2: MGHDK and SYGVNS. The CDR3 spells CASSEYSGGGETQYF. In DNA form, the CDR3 reads TGTGCCAGCAGTGAATATTCAGGAGGTGGTGAGACCCAGTACTTC.

The chain recombines TRBV11-3 with TRBJ1-2, with D hard to call. Per germline, CDR1 SGHNT and CDR2 YENEEA. V lost 3 bases and J 4 bases, leaving 12 bases between the germline ends. CDR3 length: 14 amino acids. The CDR3 is CASSLAGSGYGYTF. CDR3 coding DNA: TGTGCCAGCAGCTTGGCGGGTTCTGGCTATGGCTACACCTTC.

The chain couples TRBV28 to TRBJ2-3; possibly TRBD2 for D (6 bases). This CDR3 is 16 amino acids long. The V end lost 3 bases, the J end lost 8 bases, and 21 bases lay between the germline ends. The germline CDR1 and CDR2 sequences are MDHEN and SYDVKM. The CDR3 coding sequence is TGTGCCAGCAGTTTCGGGGGAGTCGGACGAGCAGGTACGCAGTATTTT. This sequence encodes CASSFGGVGRAGTQYF.

V and J are TRBV19 and TRBJ1-5, with D possibly being TRBD1 (6 bases). CDR1 is LNHDA, CDR2 SQIVND, per germline (reference sequence). Deletions cut 5 bases from V and 0 bases from J, with 11 bases between. The CDR3 spans 15 residues. The CDR3 DNA reads as TGTGCCAGTAGTGGGGGGGCTAATAGCAATCAGCCCCAGCATTTT. It translates to CASSGGANSNQPQHF.

This clone is classed as large. The chain carries TRBV9 and TRBJ2-7, with D tentatively TRBD2 (6 bases). CDR3 size: 13 residues. Germline CDR1 is SGDLS and CDR2 is YYNGEE. The CDR3 sequence: CASTVADSYEQYV. The DNA for the CDR3 is TGTGCCAGCACCGTAGCGGACTCCTACGAGCAGTACGTC.

This chain links TRBV10-3 with TRBJ2-1, with D hard to call. V gave up 2 bases and J gave up 3 bases, with 5 bases separating them. This CDR3 has 13 residues. Germline V gene lookup returns CDR1 ENHRY and CDR2 SYGVKD. In DNA, the CDR3 is TGTGCCATCAGTGAGCCCGGCTACAATGAGCAGTTCTTC. Its protein is CAISEPGYNEQFF.

The chain employs TRBV16 and TRBJ1-2; D ambiguous. Germline assignment: CDR1 KGHSY and CDR2 FQNENV. The CDR3 runs 15 residues. V shed 2 bases and J shed 5 bases, with 15 bases lying between them. The CDR3 DNA reads TGTGCCAGCAGCCAAAGCCGGGCTTTCGTTTATGGCTACACCTTC. Amino acids: CASSQSRAFVYGYTF.

V usage is TRBV30 and J usage is TRBJ1-5; 10 bases match TRBD1. CDR3 length: 14 residues. V was pared by 2 bases and J by 6 bases, with 4 bases of the junction left unmatched. Looked up from germline, CDR1 is GTSNPN and CDR2 is SVGIG (reference sequence). The CDR3 nucleotides are TGTGCCTGGAGTTCGACAGGGGGCGGTCAGCCCCAGCATTTT. This translates into CAWSSTGGGQPQHF.

This clone has just a few counts. The chain employs TRBV7-1 and TRBJ2-1; 10 bases agree with TRBD2. TRBV7-1 is an ORF, and what it does is uncertain. The CDR3 contains 15 residues. V dropped 4 bases and J dropped 2; count of bases not matched to a gene: 2. The CDR3 loop reads CASSLTSGAYNEQFF. The DNA for the CDR3 is TGTGCCAGCAGCTTAACTAGCGGGGCCTACAATGAGCAGTTCTTC.

The chain carries TRBV6-8 and TRBJ2-1, with 12 bases matching TRBD2. V was pared by 5 bases and J by 8 bases, with 4 bases of the junction left unmatched. CDR3 length equals 14 residues. The germline V gene encodes CDR1 MNHGY and CDR2 SAAAGT. The CDR3 sequence is CASSLAGGRYEQFF. The CDR3 coding sequence is TGTGCCAGCAGTCTAGCGGGAGGGCGGTATGAGCAGTTCTTC.

The chain couples TRBV28 to TRBJ2-4, with TRBD1 matching 7 bases. The CDR3 length is 16 residues. Unmatched junction bases numbered 13, after V lost 5 bases and J lost 6 bases. CDR1 MDHEN and CDR2 SYDVKM come from the germline V gene. The CDR3 DNA follows: TGTGCCAGCAGTCGCCCTTCGACAGGGTCTAGAAACATTCAGTACTTC. This gives the protein CASSRPSTGSRNIQYF. Full variable domain (missing parts from reference TRBV28 and TRBJ2-4): DVKVTQSSRYLVKRTGEKVFLECVQDMDHENMFWYRQDPGLGLRLIYFSYDVKMKEKGDIPEGYSVSREKKERFSLILESASTNQTSMYLCASSRPSTGSRNIQYFGAGTRLSVL.

Within the sample, this clone is large. The chain joins TRBV11-3 to TRBJ2-1; 7 nucleotides agree with TRBD2. The CDR3 contains 16 residues. V lost 3 bases and J lost 0; bases outside the gene matches: 5. Germline CDR1 is SGHNT and CDR2 is YENEEA. CDR3: CASSLVSGHSYNEQFF. In DNA, the CDR3 is TGTGCCAGCAGCTTGGTTAGCGGGCACTCCTACAATGAGCAGTTCTTC.

This chain uses TRBV30 with TRBJ2-1, with TRBD2 as a possible D gene (6 bases). From germline, CDR1 is GTSNPN and CDR2 SVGIG (reference sequence). The CDR3 runs to 14 residues. Trimming removed 4 bases at V and 5 bases at J, with 15 bases between. In DNA form, the CDR3 reads TGTGCCTGGAACCCGGGACTTGAAGACAATGAGCAGTTCTTC. Amino acid sequence: CAWNPGLEDNEQFF.

This clone was observed a few times. Here the CDR3 reads CASSVGVRDRELGEQFF. The DNA of the CDR3 is TGTGCCAGCAGCGTAGGGGTTCGGGACAGGGAATTAGGTGAGCAGTTCTTC. The chain uses TRBV2 and TRBJ2-1; 9 bases fit TRBD1. Trimming removed 6 bases from V and 9 bases from J; junction bases left unmatched: 18. This CDR3 is built from 17 residues. The germline CDR1 and CDR2 sequences are SNHLY and FYNNEI. Based on the CDR3 plus reference TRBV2 and TRBJ2-1, the full variable domain is EPEVTQTPSHQVTQMGQEVILRCVPISNHLYFYWYRQILGQKVEFLVSFYNNEISEKSEIFDDQFSVERPDGSNFTLKIRSTKLEDSAMYFCASSVGVRDRELGEQFFGPGTRLTVL.

V usage is TRBV9 and J usage is TRBJ1-2; D unclear. The ends were cut back, 0 bases at V and 2 bases at J, with 2 bases in the middle. The CDR3 length is 12 residues. Germline V gene sequence: CDR1 SGDLS, CDR2 YYNGEE. The CDR3 DNA is TGTGCCAGCAGCGTAGGAAACTATGGCTACACCTTC. This encodes CASSVGNYGYTF.

This clone has only a few counts. The chain uses TRBV11-3 and TRBJ2-1, with 9 bases lining up with TRBD2. The germline gives CDR1 SGHNT, CDR2 YENEEA. The CDR3 is 19 residues long. Trimming at V came to 2 bases and at J to 0 bases, leaving 11 bases not matched to a gene. The CDR3 nucleotides are TGTGCCAGCAGCTTAATAGTGGCTAGCGGGACCGACTCCTACAATGAGCAGTTCTTC. Translation gives CASSLIVASGTDSYNEQFF.

The chain is built from TRBV29-1 and TRBJ2-1; 10 bases are a match to TRBD2. The CDR3 spans 13 residues. The germline CDR1 and CDR2 sequences are SQVTM and ANQGSEA. J gave up 5 bases and V 4 bases, and 2 bases lay outside the gene matches. DNA of the CDR3: TGCAGCGTTGGGGGACTAGCGAACAATGAGCAGTTCTTC. Encoded protein: CSVGGLANNEQFF.

This clone was seen more than once but under ten times. The chain links TRBV11-3 to TRBJ2-1, with 8 bases identical to TRBD2. The CDR3 loop spans 15 amino acids. From germline, CDR1 is SGHNT and CDR2 YENEEA. The trim removed 2 bases at V and 2 bases at J, leaving 2 bases unmatched. The CDR3 region is CASSLSGGAYNEQFF. In nucleotides, the CDR3 is TGTGCCAGCAGCTTATCGGGAGGGGCCTACAATGAGCAGTTCTTC.

This clone is classed as medium-sized. V gene TRBV11-3 combines with J gene TRBJ2-3; TRBD2 aligns across 10 bases. J was trimmed by 5 bases and V by 7 bases; bases with no gene match: 15. Germline CDR1 SGHNT, CDR2 YENEEA. The CDR3 consists of 17 residues. The CDR3 spells CASTWGAGGPIRDTQYF. For the CDR3, the DNA is TGTGCCAGCACCTGGGGAGCGGGAGGGCCAATTAGAGATACGCAGTATTTT.